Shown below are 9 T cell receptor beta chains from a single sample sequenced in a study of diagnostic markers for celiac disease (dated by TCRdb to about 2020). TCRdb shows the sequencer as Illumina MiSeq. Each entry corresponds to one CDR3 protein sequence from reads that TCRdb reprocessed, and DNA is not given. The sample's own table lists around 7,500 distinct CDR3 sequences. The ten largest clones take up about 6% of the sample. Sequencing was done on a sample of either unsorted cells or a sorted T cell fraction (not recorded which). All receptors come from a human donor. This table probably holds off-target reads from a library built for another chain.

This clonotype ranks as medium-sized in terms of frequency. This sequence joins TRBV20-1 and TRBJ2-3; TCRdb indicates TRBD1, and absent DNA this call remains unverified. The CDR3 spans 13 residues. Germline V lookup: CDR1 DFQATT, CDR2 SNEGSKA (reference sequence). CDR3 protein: CSASAQYTDTQYF.

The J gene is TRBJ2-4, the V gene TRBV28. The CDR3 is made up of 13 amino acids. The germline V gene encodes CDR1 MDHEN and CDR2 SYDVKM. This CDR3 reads CASSWEAKNIQYF.

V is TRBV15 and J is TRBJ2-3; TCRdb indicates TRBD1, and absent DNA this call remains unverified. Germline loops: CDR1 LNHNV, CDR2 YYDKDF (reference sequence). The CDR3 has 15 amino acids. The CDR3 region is CATSKRQGGPDTQYF. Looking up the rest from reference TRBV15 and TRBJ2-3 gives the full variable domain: DAMVIQNPRYQVTQFGKPVTLSCSQTLNHNVMYWYQQKSSQAPKLLFHYYDKDFNNEADTPDNFQSRRPNTSFCFLDIRSPGLGDTAMYLCATSKRQGGPDTQYFGPGTRLTVL.

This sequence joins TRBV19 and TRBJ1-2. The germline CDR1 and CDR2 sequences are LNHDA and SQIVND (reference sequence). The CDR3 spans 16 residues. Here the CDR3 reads CASSMFPGRTEYGYTF.

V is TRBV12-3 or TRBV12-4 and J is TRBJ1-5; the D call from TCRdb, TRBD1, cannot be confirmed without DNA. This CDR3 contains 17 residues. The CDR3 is CASSRRGQGDSYQPQHF.

This chain's CDR3 is CASSHGAVHEQFF. The chain has TRBV4-2 and TRBJ2-1; absent DNA, TCRdb's TRBD1 call cannot be checked. The CDR3 consists of 13 residues. The germline V gene encodes CDR1 LGHNA and CDR2 YNFKEQ.

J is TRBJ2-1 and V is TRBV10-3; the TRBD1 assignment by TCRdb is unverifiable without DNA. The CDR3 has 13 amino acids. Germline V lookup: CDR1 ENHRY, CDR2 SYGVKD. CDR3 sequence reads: CAISDGTYNEQFF.

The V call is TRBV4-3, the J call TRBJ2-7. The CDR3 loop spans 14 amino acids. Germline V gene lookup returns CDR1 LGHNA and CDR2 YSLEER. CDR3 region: CASSPSDSINEQYF.

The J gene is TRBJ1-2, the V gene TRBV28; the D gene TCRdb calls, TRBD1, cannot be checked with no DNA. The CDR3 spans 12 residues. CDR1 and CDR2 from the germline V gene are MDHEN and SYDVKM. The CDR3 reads CASSLGHRGRTF.